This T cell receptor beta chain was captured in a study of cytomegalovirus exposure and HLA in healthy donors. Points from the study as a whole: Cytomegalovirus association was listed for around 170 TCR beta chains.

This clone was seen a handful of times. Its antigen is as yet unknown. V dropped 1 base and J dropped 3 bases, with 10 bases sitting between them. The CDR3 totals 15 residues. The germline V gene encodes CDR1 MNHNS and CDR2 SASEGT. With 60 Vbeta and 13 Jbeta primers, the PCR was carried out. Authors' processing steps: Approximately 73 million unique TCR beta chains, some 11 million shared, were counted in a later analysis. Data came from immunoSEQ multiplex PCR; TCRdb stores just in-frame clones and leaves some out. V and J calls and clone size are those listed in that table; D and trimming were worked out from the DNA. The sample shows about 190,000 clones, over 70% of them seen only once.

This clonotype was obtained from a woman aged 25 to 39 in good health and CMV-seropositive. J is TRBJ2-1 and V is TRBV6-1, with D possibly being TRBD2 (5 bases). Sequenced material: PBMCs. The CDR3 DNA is TGTGCCAGCAGTGAAGGCCGGACTCACTACAATGAGCAGTTCTTC. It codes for CASSEGRTHYNEQFF.